Shown below are 13 T cell receptor beta chains from a single sample sequenced in a study of blood T cell repertoires in COVID-19. Assay: immunoSEQ multiplex PCR; the TCRdb copy retains only in-frame clones and omits some. The repertoire holds hundreds of thousands of clones, 80% to 90% seen once, with 10% in the top ten. The sample comprised PBMCs or T cells enriched from blood (not recorded which). These receptor sequences come from a woman aged 50 to 65 who had recovered from COVID-19.

This sequence joins TRBV5-5 and TRBJ1-5; D perhaps matches TRBD1 (6 bases). V lost 4 bases, J lost 2 bases, and 22 bases lay in between. The germline gives CDR1 SGHKS, CDR2 YYEKEE (reference sequence). This CDR3 comprises 18 residues. CDR3 sequence reads: CASSPGSKTGLGNQPQHF. Here the CDR3 DNA reads TGTGCCAGCAGCCCGGGATCAAAAACAGGGCTGGGCAATCAGCCCCAGCATTTT.

Only one count was recorded for this clone. The rearrangement joins TRBV11-3 to TRBJ1-1, with a tentative D call TRBD1 (6 bases). The CDR3 extends over 13 amino acids. V dropped 2 bases and J dropped 8 bases, with 12 bases sitting between them. The V gene's germline CDR1 is SGHNT and CDR2 YENEEA. The DNA of the CDR3 is TGTGCCAGCAGCTTAAGGTTTGGGACAGAAGCTTTCTTT. Protein sequence: CASSLRFGTEAFF.

This rearrangement joins TRBV30 to TRBJ1-1; TRBD1 is a possible D gene (6 bases). Germline CDR1 GTSNPN, CDR2 SVGIG (reference sequence). The CDR3 covers 14 residues. Trimming removed 0 bases from V and 4 bases from J, with 12 bases in between. CDR3 nucleotide sequence: TGTGCCTGGAGTGTACCAGGGGCGGGCACTGAAGCTTTCTTT. Protein sequence: CAWSVPGAGTEAFF.

This clone was seen only once. This rearrangement joins TRBV6-4 to TRBJ1-4; 7 nucleotides align to TRBD1. V lost 6 bases and J lost 7; bases outside the gene matches: 8. Germline V gene sequence: CDR1 MRHNA, CDR2 SNTAGT. The CDR3 is 14 amino acids. CDR3 DNA: TGTGCCAGCAGACAGACAGGGAGGAGTGAAAAACTGTTTTTT. As protein: CASRQTGRSEKLFF.

CDR3 in amino acids: CASSFGLLRGYEQYF. CDR3 nucleotides: TGTGCCAGCAGCTTTGGACTTCTCAGGGGGTACGAGCAGTACTTC. The chain links TRBV7-3 to TRBJ2-7, with 7 bases that match TRBD1. The germline gives CDR1 SGHTA, CDR2 FQGTGA. V shed 3 bases and J 4 bases; nucleotides not matched to a gene: 9. The CDR3 is 15 residues long.

The chain combines TRBV6-1 with TRBJ2-7, with 10 positions matching TRBD2. This CDR3 comprises 14 residues. Germline lookup yields CDR1 MNHNS and CDR2 SASEGT. The J segment lost 3 bases and the V segment lost 2 bases, leaving 1 base of the junction unmatched. The CDR3 DNA follows: TGTGCCAGCAGTGAATTAGCGGGGGGCTACGAGCAGTACTTC. Amino acid sequence: CASSELAGGYEQYF.

The V gene is TRBV7-8, the J gene TRBJ1-5, with D perhaps TRBD1 (5 bases). The CDR3 spans 13 residues. V dropped 5 bases and J dropped 1 base, with 6 bases sitting between them. The germline V gene encodes CDR1 SGHVS and CDR2 FQNEAQ. The CDR3 loop reads CASSRQSNQPQHF. The CDR3 nucleotides read TGTGCCAGCAGCCGACAGAGCAATCAGCCCCAGCATTTT.

The chain employs TRBV28 and TRBJ2-2; D perhaps matches TRBD1 (7 bases). V was clipped by 7 bases and J by 7 bases, with 13 bases between them. Germline loops: CDR1 MDHEN, CDR2 SYDVKM. The CDR3 spans 13 residues. CDR3 residues: CASKEGAGGELFF. CDR3 coding DNA: TGTGCCAGCAAGGAGGGGGCCGGCGGGGAGCTGTTTTTT.

The chain recombines TRBV19 with TRBJ2-6; the D gene is possibly TRBD1 (6 bases). This CDR3 spans 18 amino acids. Trimming took off 5 bases at V and 0 bases at J, with 17 bases between the two ends. The germline V gene encodes CDR1 LNHDA and CDR2 SQIVND (reference sequence). Written as DNA, the CDR3 is TGTGCCAGTAGTTGGACAGCAAAAACTTACTCTGGGGCCAACGTCCTGACTTTC. Translation gives CASSWTAKTYSGANVLTF.

This clone was recorded many times. The V gene is TRBV5-4, the J gene TRBJ1-1, with D uncertain. The V gene's germline CDR1 is SGHNT and CDR2 YYREEE (reference sequence). The CDR3 length is 13 residues. V lost 0 bases and J 7 bases, leaving 10 bases between the germline ends. The CDR3 DNA sequence: TGTGCCAGCAGCTTGGCTAACGCATATGAAGCTTTCTTT. Its translation: CASSLANAYEAFF.

The chain uses TRBV4-1 and TRBJ2-3, with 8 bases aligning to TRBD2. Germline V gives CDR1 MGHRA, CDR2 YSYEKL. This CDR3 is 17 amino acids long. V was pared by 2 bases and J by 0 bases, with 7 bases of the junction left unmatched. The CDR3 reads CASSQLGTSRSTDTQYF. CDR3 nucleotide sequence: TGCGCCAGCAGCCAATTGGGGACTAGTCGGAGCACAGATACGCAGTATTTT.

CDR3 protein: CASSRKLYGYTF. In DNA form, the CDR3 reads TGTGCCAGCAGCCGTAAGCTCTATGGCTACACCTTC. V gene TRBV7-8 combines with J gene TRBJ1-2; D unclear. CDR3 size: 12 residues. V lost 5 bases, J lost 4 bases, and 8 bases lay in between. CDR1 is SGHVS and CDR2 is FQNEAQ in the germline V gene.

The chain uses TRBV4-1 and TRBJ1-2; the D gene is possibly TRBD1 (6 bases). The CDR3 runs to 16 residues. Per the germline V gene, CDR1 is MGHRA and CDR2 is YSYEKL. With 0 bases removed from V and 6 bases from J, the gap between germline ends came to 17 bases. Written as DNA, the CDR3 is TGCGCCAGCAGCCAAGATAGTAGGTACAGGGCCGATGGCTACACCTTC. Its translation is CASSQDSRYRADGYTF.